This paragraph covers one T cell receptor (beta chain) sequence. What it binds is unknown. This sample stems from a study of shared clonotypes between healthy human individuals. Study-wide background: With ages of 18 to 49, the donors were two women and three men.

The CDR3 consists of 13 residues. CDR1 and CDR2 from the germline V gene are SQVTM and ANQGSEA. Trimming shortened V by 4 bases and J by 2 bases, and 9 bases separated the two germline ends. Study-level findings and limits: Tissues were not sampled, only blood, and their repertoires likely differ.

Only in-frame clones appear in the TCRdb table, and some are missing; sequencing was by immunoSEQ multiplex PCR. The sample has 490,000 or so clones, about 82% seen once. This sequence originates from a woman between 40 and 50 years old in good health. Some clones in this sample may be carry-over from other donors' samples. Sequenced sample: PBMCs. The chain links TRBV29-1 to TRBJ1-5, with D unresolved. The CDR3 DNA sequence: TGCAGCGTTGCTGAGGTGGGCAATCAGCCCCAGCATTTT. This translates into CSVAEVGNQPQHF.